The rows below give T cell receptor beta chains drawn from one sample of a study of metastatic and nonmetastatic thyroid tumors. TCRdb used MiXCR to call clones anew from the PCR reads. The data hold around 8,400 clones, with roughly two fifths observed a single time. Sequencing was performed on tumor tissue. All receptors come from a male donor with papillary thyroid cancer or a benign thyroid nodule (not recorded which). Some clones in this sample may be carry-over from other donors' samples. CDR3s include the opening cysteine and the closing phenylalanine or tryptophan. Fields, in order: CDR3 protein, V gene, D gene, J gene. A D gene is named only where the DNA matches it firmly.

CDR3 protein: CASSLAGGEKLFF; V gene: TRBV7-9; D gene: -; J gene: TRBJ1-4
CDR3 protein: CASSEFFQPQHF; V gene: TRBV6-1; D gene: -; J gene: TRBJ1-5
CDR3 protein: CASSNTGNYGYTF; V gene: TRBV19; D gene: -; J gene: TRBJ1-2
CDR3 protein: CASSYQGNANYGYTF; V gene: TRBV6-5; D gene: -; J gene: TRBJ1-2
CDR3 protein: CSAQDRTSGNTIYF; V gene: TRBV20-1; D gene: -; J gene: TRBJ1-3
CDR3 protein: CAWSGQGCSPLHF; V gene: TRBV30; D gene: TRBD1; J gene: TRBJ1-6
CDR3 protein: CSASSLAGSYNEQFF; V gene: TRBV20-1; D gene: TRBD2; J gene: TRBJ2-1
CDR3 protein: CASSPGQGVYEQYF; V gene: TRBV4-1; D gene: TRBD1; J gene: TRBJ2-7
CDR3 protein: CASSEAETDTQYF; V gene: TRBV6-1; D gene: -; J gene: TRBJ2-3
CDR3 protein: CASSVGEEYGYTF; V gene: TRBV9; D gene: -; J gene: TRBJ1-2
CDR3 protein: CASSSEGQGRYEQYF; V gene: TRBV11-2; D gene: TRBD1; J gene: TRBJ2-7
CDR3 protein: CASSPSDGAYEQYF; V gene: TRBV6-1; D gene: -; J gene: TRBJ2-7
CDR3 protein: CASSLPEGQGRTNEQFF; V gene: TRBV11-1; D gene: -; J gene: TRBJ2-1
CDR3 protein: CASSPNRGADTGELFF; V gene: TRBV27; D gene: TRBD1; J gene: TRBJ2-2
CDR3 protein: CATSHGTSGEQYF; V gene: TRBV19; D gene: TRBD2; J gene: TRBJ2-7
CDR3 protein: CSARGLAAYEQYF; V gene: TRBV20-1; D gene: TRBD2; J gene: TRBJ2-7
CDR3 protein: CASSLDQAGELFF; V gene: TRBV11-2; D gene: -; J gene: TRBJ2-2
CDR3 protein: CASSSAPGTGTGELFF; V gene: TRBV6-1; D gene: -; J gene: TRBJ2-2
CDR3 protein: CATSDKQGINYGYTF; V gene: TRBV24-1; D gene: TRBD1; J gene: TRBJ1-2
CDR3 protein: CASSEAQSIMYNEQFF; V gene: TRBV6-1; D gene: -; J gene: TRBJ2-1
CDR3 protein: CSTPGLAGNEQFF; V gene: TRBV20-1; D gene: TRBD2; J gene: TRBJ2-1
CDR3 protein: CASSFLLFMGQGYGYTF; V gene: TRBV7-8; D gene: -; J gene: TRBJ1-2
CDR3 protein: CSATSGGWNEQFF; V gene: TRBV20-1; D gene: TRBD2; J gene: TRBJ2-1
CDR3 protein: CASSEGGQDGYTF; V gene: TRBV2; D gene: TRBD1; J gene: TRBJ1-2
CDR3 protein: CASRPLLMTGIDYGYTF; V gene: TRBV27; D gene: -; J gene: TRBJ1-2
CDR3 protein: CASSLDPGSDYEQYF; V gene: TRBV5-1; D gene: -; J gene: TRBJ2-7
CDR3 protein: CASSEYSPVAYEQYF; V gene: TRBV6-1; D gene: -; J gene: TRBJ2-7
CDR3 protein: CAWSNTGTVSQPQHF; V gene: TRBV30; D gene: TRBD1; J gene: TRBJ1-5
CDR3 protein: CVSSLVQGEWTEAFF; V gene: TRBV28; D gene: TRBD1; J gene: TRBJ1-1
CDR3 protein: CASSYSSVASSYEQYF; V gene: TRBV6-5; D gene: -; J gene: TRBJ2-7
CDR3 protein: CASSQEGPNQPQHF; V gene: TRBV4-1; D gene: -; J gene: TRBJ1-5
CDR3 protein: CASSLDFRNTIYF; V gene: TRBV5-1; D gene: -; J gene: TRBJ1-3
CDR3 protein: CAWSRGLLDTEAFF; V gene: TRBV30; D gene: -; J gene: TRBJ1-1
CDR3 protein: CASSLEGGYSYEQYF; V gene: TRBV7-8; D gene: -; J gene: TRBJ2-7
CDR3 protein: CASSLEWGQGSQEQYF; V gene: TRBV7-8; D gene: TRBD1; J gene: TRBJ2-7
CDR3 protein: CASSLASSYNEQFF; V gene: TRBV27; D gene: -; J gene: TRBJ2-1
CDR3 protein: CSARSPRTADYEQYF; V gene: TRBV20-1; D gene: -; J gene: TRBJ2-7
CDR3 protein: CSASPAGADEQYF; V gene: TRBV20-1; D gene: TRBD2; J gene: TRBJ2-7
CDR3 protein: CASSATGNTEAFF; V gene: TRBV5-6; D gene: -; J gene: TRBJ1-1
CDR3 protein: CSARDPRGQDMRFF; V gene: TRBV20-1; D gene: TRBD1; J gene: TRBJ2-5
CDR3 protein: CASSKRGLSYEQYF; V gene: TRBV27; D gene: TRBD2; J gene: TRBJ2-7
CDR3 protein: CAAVTSGQGQYF; V gene: TRBV6-1; D gene: TRBD2; J gene: TRBJ2-7
CDR3 protein: CASGSAGGVEQFF; V gene: TRBV2; D gene: TRBD2; J gene: TRBJ2-1
CDR3 protein: CASSAGQGAYLDTEAFF; V gene: TRBV5-1; D gene: TRBD1; J gene: TRBJ1-1
CDR3 protein: CASSLATGALDEQFF; V gene: TRBV7-2; D gene: -; J gene: TRBJ2-1
CDR3 protein: CASSQDQYRANEKLFF; V gene: TRBV4-1; D gene: -; J gene: TRBJ1-4